One sample yielded the 26 T cell receptor beta chains listed below, sequenced in a study of T cell changes during pregnancy in multiple sclerosis. Some clones are missing from TCRdb's copy, which holds only in-frame ones; the method was immunoSEQ multiplex PCR. The table records about 67,000 clones, approximately 89% of them present only once. Sequenced here: peripheral blood, sampled in the second trimester of pregnancy. These receptor sequences come from a female donor with multiple sclerosis, enrolled in a pregnancy study.

The J gene is TRBJ2-3, the V gene TRBV5-1; D perhaps matches TRBD2 (6 bases). The CDR3 has 16 amino acids. The V gene's germline CDR1 is SGHRS and CDR2 YFSETQ. V lost 0 bases, J lost 2 bases, and 13 bases lay in between. CDR3 sequence: CASSLAGEWNTDTQYF. In DNA form, the CDR3 reads TGCGCCAGCAGCTTGGCGGGGGAATGGAACACAGATACGCAGTATTTT. Drawing the rest from reference TRBV5-1 and TRBJ2-3, the complete variable domain is KAGVTQTPRYLIKTRGQQVTLSCSPISGHRSVSWYQQTPGQGLQFLFEYFSETQRNKGNFPGRFSGRQFSNSRSEMNVSTLELGDSALYLCASSLAGEWNTDTQYFGPGTRLTVL.

DNA of the CDR3: TGTGCCAGCAGCTCTCTCGGTGGGGCAGGGTACCACGAGCAGTACTTC. This translates into CASSSLGGAGYHEQYF. The chain employs TRBV11-2 and TRBJ2-7; the D gene is possibly TRBD1 (5 bases). Trimming took 4 bases from V and 5 from J, leaving 21 bases between them. The CDR3 has 16 residues. Germline lookup yields CDR1 SGHAT and CDR2 FQNNGV.

V is TRBV10-2 and J is TRBJ2-1, with D tentatively TRBD2 (5 bases). The CDR3 runs to 12 residues. V lost 7 bases and J lost 7, with 11 bases in between. The germline CDR1 and CDR2 sequences are WSHSY and SAAADI. The CDR3 DNA reads as TGCGCCAGCAAGAGGGAACGAAATGAGCAGTTCTTC. Translation gives CASKRERNEQFF.

J is TRBJ1-2 and V is TRBV6-1, with TRBD1 as a possible D gene (6 bases). CDR3 size: 13 residues. V lost 8 bases and J 4 bases, leaving 14 bases between the germline ends. The germline CDR1 and CDR2 sequences are MNHNS and SASEGT. For the CDR3, the DNA is TGTGCCAGCCGGAAGGCACAGGGCTATGGCTACACCTTC. This sequence encodes CASRKAQGYGYTF.

This chain connects TRBV5-5 to TRBJ1-1; 7 nucleotides match TRBD1. The germline CDR1 and CDR2 sequences are SGHKS and YYEKEE (reference sequence). The CDR3 has 14 amino acids. Losses at the gene ends were 0 bases for V and 3 bases for J; bases not matched to a gene: 2. In DNA, the CDR3 is TGTGCCAGCAGCTTGGGACAGGGTTACACTGAAGCTTTCTTT. Translating gives CASSLGQGYTEAFF.

Written as DNA, the CDR3 is TGTGCCAGCAGCCAAGGACTAGCGGGGGGTGCTCCGGTGGAGACCCAGTACTTC. As protein: CASSQGLAGGAPVETQYF. The genes are TRBV4-2 and TRBJ2-5; 13 bases match TRBD2. CDR1 is LGHNA and CDR2 is YNFKEQ in the germline V gene. V shed 1 base and J 5 bases; nucleotides not matched to a gene: 10. CDR3 length equals 18 residues.

CDR3 sequence: CASSESLAGGREQFF. CDR3 sequence (DNA): TGTGCCAGCAGTGAATCGTTAGCGGGGGGTCGGGAGCAGTTCTTC. The genes are TRBV2 and TRBJ2-1, with 10 bases that match TRBD2. V dropped 2 bases and J dropped 10; count of bases not matched to a gene: 8. The CDR3 extends over 15 amino acids. Per the germline V gene, CDR1 is SNHLY and CDR2 is FYNNEI.

The rearrangement joins TRBV6-5 to TRBJ1-2, with D uncertain. The V gene lost 4 bases and the J gene lost 8 bases, with 17 bases spanning the gap. Germline V CDR1 and CDR2: MNHEY, SVGAGI. CDR3 length equals 14 residues. CDR3 sequence (DNA): TGTGCCAGCAGTTCGCGGATGCACGGATCCGGCTACACCTTC. It yields the protein CASSSRMHGSGYTF.

This chain uses TRBV2 with TRBJ2-1, with TRBD2 identical over 7 bases. The V gene end was trimmed by 7 bases and the J gene end by 6 bases; junction bases not matched to a gene: 3. The V gene's germline CDR1 is SNHLY and CDR2 FYNNEI. CDR3 length: 12 amino acids. Here the CDR3 reads CASMGGFNEQFF. In DNA form, the CDR3 reads TGTGCCAGCATGGGGGGGTTCAATGAGCAGTTCTTC.

Only one count was recorded for this clone. The chain uses TRBV6-6 and TRBJ2-2; 12 bases line up with TRBD1. This CDR3 spans 16 amino acids. V gave up 4 bases and J gave up 7 bases; unmatched junction bases: 7. The V gene's germline CDR1 is MNHNY and CDR2 SVGAGI (reference sequence). CDR3 DNA sequence: TGTGCCAGCAGTTTTTCGGGACAGGGGGCAGTCGGGGAGCTGTTTTTT. It specifies CASSFSGQGAVGELFF.

This sequence joins TRBV14 and TRBJ1-2; 7 positions agree with TRBD1. The CDR3 is made up of 16 amino acids. The V gene end was trimmed by 0 bases and the J gene end by 7 bases; junction bases not matched to a gene: 11. The germline CDR1 and CDR2 sequences are SGHDN and FVKESK. The CDR3 nucleotides are TGTGCCAGCAGCCAAGATTCGAGACAGGGAAGTAGTGGCTACACCTTC. Amino acid sequence: CASSQDSRQGSSGYTF.

V and J are TRBV5-1 and TRBJ2-7; 12 bases align to TRBD1. In germline, CDR1 is SGHRS, CDR2 YFSETQ. The CDR3 runs to 15 residues. With 5 bases clipped from V and 4 bases from J, the junction kept 7 bases outside the gene matches. Here the CDR3 DNA reads TGCGCCAGCAGTTGGGGACAGGGGGCTTCTTACGAGCAGTACTTC. It specifies CASSWGQGASYEQYF.

The CDR3 protein is CASSSGISGNTIYF. The CDR3 DNA reads TGCGCCAGCAGCTCCGGGATCTCTGGAAACACCATATATTTT. The chain has TRBV5-1 and TRBJ1-3, with unresolved D. This CDR3 is 14 amino acids long. The V gene's germline CDR1 is SGHRS and CDR2 YFSETQ. V shed 3 bases and J shed 0 bases, with 7 bases lying between them.

V usage is TRBV23-1 and J usage is TRBJ2-4; 13 nucleotides agree with TRBD2. TRBV23-1 is sorted into the ORF group, with uncertain function. This CDR3 contains 17 residues. The V gene end was trimmed by 0 bases and the J gene end by 1 base; junction bases not matched to a gene: 0. CDR3: CASSQSGLAGAKNIQYF. The DNA of the CDR3 is TGCGCCAGCAGTCAATCGGGACTAGCGGGGGCCAAAAACATTCAGTACTTC.

The V call is TRBV5-1, the J call TRBJ1-2; 7 nucleotides align to TRBD1. CDR1 SGHRS and CDR2 YFSETQ come from the germline V gene. CDR3 size: 16 residues. The ends lost 4 bases at V and 6 bases at J; junction bases unmatched: 15. The CDR3 is CASSLGTVTGMHGYTF. In DNA, the CDR3 is TGCGCCAGCAGCCTCGGGACCGTGACAGGGATGCATGGCTACACCTTC.

This clone was counted between two and nine times. The V call is TRBV10-3, the J call TRBJ2-7; TRBD1 matches at 10 bases. Germline CDR1 reads ENHRY; CDR2 reads SYGVKD. CDR3 length equals 15 residues. V was pared by 3 bases and J by 5 bases, with 7 bases of the junction left unmatched. CDR3 sequence (DNA): TGTGCCATCAGTGACCCGACAGGGGGCGTCGACGAGCAGTACTTC. It encodes CAISDPTGGVDEQYF.

The rearrangement links TRBV18 to TRBJ1-2; D is unclear. Germline lookup yields CDR1 KGHSH and CDR2 LQKENI. V gave up 2 bases and J gave up 8 bases, with 12 bases separating them. The CDR3 contains 13 residues. The CDR3 loop is CASSPAPMGGYTF. CDR3 nucleotide sequence: TGTGCCAGCTCACCAGCCCCAATGGGCGGCTACACCTTC.

The rearrangement joins TRBV19 to TRBJ1-1; D perhaps matches TRBD1 (5 bases). This CDR3 comprises 18 residues. V lost 7 bases to trimming and J lost 2 bases, with 26 bases between them. Germline V gene lookup returns CDR1 LNHDA and CDR2 SQIVND (reference sequence). CDR3 nucleotide sequence: TGTGCCAGTACCTGGGGCACAGCCCGATATTGGGGAAACACTGAAGCTTTCTTT. Its translation: CASTWGTARYWGNTEAFF. Based on the CDR3 plus reference TRBV19 and TRBJ1-1, the full variable domain is DGGITQSPKYLFRKEGQNVTLSCEQNLNHDAMYWYRQDPGQGLRLIYYSQIVNDFQKGDIAEGYSVSREKKESFPLTVTSAQKNPTAFYLCASTWGTARYWGNTEAFFGQGTRLTVV.

The table lists this clone with a count of one. CDR3 in DNA: TGTGCCAGCAGCTTAGATCGGGGGGGCACAGATACGCAGTATTTT. Translating it yields CASSLDRGGTDTQYF. The chain couples TRBV11-2 to TRBJ2-3, with TRBD2 identical over 7 bases. Germline V lookup: CDR1 SGHAT, CDR2 FQNNGV. The CDR3 has 15 amino acids. V lost 0 bases and J lost 1; bases outside the gene matches: 1. Looking up the rest from reference TRBV11-2 and TRBJ2-3 gives the full variable domain: EAGVAQSPRYKIIEKRQSVAFWCNPISGHATLYWYQQILGQGPKLLIQFQNNGVVDDSQLPKDRFSAERLKGVDSTLKIQPAKLEDSAVYLCASSLDRGGTDTQYFGPGTRLTVL.

The chain recombines TRBV4-1 with TRBJ2-2; 9 bases fit TRBD1. V lost 4 bases, J lost 4 bases, and 7 bases stayed unmatched. The CDR3 is 16 residues long. Germline assignment: CDR1 MGHRA and CDR2 YSYEKL. In DNA form, the CDR3 reads TGCGCCAGCAGCCCGGCGGGACAGGGACGCACCGGGGAGCTGTTTTTT. Encoded protein: CASSPAGQGRTGELFF.

The genes are TRBV7-9 and TRBJ1-4; D remains unclear. Trimming took off 5 bases at V and 8 bases at J, with 21 bases between the two ends. Germline V gene data show CDR1 as SEHNR and CDR2 as FQNEAQ (reference sequence). This CDR3 has 16 amino acids. The chain's CDR3 is CASSIRYSSRDEKLFF. In DNA form, the CDR3 reads TGTGCCAGCAGCATTAGATACAGTTCCCGAGACGAAAAACTGTTTTTT.

The rearrangement joins TRBV6-5 to TRBJ1-2, with 10 bases that match TRBD1. After removal of 0 bases from V and 4 bases from J, the junction contained 2 bases not matched to a gene. The CDR3 runs to 15 residues. The germline V gene encodes CDR1 MNHEY and CDR2 SVGAGI. DNA for the CDR3: TGTGCCAGCAGTTACTCCGGGACAGGGGCCTATGGCTACACCTTC. It yields the protein CASSYSGTGAYGYTF.

The rearrangement links TRBV7-8 to TRBJ2-5; D not resolved. The CDR3 length is 16 residues. Trimming took 1 base from V and 4 from J, leaving 16 bases between them. Germline CDR1 reads SGHVS; CDR2 reads FQNEAQ. The CDR3 DNA is TGTGCCAGCAGCTTAGTTACAGCCACGGTCGGAGAGACCCAGTACTTC. Amino acids: CASSLVTATVGETQYF. The variable domain in full, with the rest retrieved from reference TRBV7-8 and TRBJ2-5, is GAGVSQSPRYKVAKRGQDVALRCDPISGHVSLFWYQQALGQGPEFLTYFQNEAQLDKSGLPSDRFFAERPEGSVSTLKIQRTQQEDSAVYLCASSLVTATVGETQYFGPGTRLLVL.

V and J are TRBV11-2 and TRBJ2-5, with D possibly matching TRBD1 (6 bases). There are 13 residues in the CDR3. Trimming shortened V by 3 bases and J by 5 bases, and 10 bases separated the two germline ends. Germline CDR1 is SGHAT and CDR2 is FQNNGV. CDR3 coding DNA: TGTGCCAGCAGCTTTTACACAGGGGAGACCCAGTACTTC. It is translated as CASSFYTGETQYF.

There are a few counts of this clone. The chain combines TRBV5-1 with TRBJ1-2; maybe TRBD1 (6 bases). The germline CDR1 and CDR2 sequences are SGHRS and YFSETQ. V gave up 6 bases and J gave up 3 bases, with 12 bases separating them. CDR3 length equals 13 residues. CDR3: CASMAPGDYGYTF. The CDR3, as DNA: TGCGCCAGCATGGCGCCAGGGGACTATGGCTACACCTTC.

The CDR3 here is CASSLETSLREQFF. Written as DNA, the CDR3 is TGCGCCAGCAGCCTCGAGACTAGCCTAAGAGAGCAGTTCTTC. The chain combines TRBV5-1 with TRBJ2-1; 7 nucleotides match TRBD2. V shed 4 bases, J shed 10 bases, and the junction held 11 bases outside the gene matches. From germline, CDR1 is SGHRS and CDR2 YFSETQ. The CDR3 covers 14 residues.